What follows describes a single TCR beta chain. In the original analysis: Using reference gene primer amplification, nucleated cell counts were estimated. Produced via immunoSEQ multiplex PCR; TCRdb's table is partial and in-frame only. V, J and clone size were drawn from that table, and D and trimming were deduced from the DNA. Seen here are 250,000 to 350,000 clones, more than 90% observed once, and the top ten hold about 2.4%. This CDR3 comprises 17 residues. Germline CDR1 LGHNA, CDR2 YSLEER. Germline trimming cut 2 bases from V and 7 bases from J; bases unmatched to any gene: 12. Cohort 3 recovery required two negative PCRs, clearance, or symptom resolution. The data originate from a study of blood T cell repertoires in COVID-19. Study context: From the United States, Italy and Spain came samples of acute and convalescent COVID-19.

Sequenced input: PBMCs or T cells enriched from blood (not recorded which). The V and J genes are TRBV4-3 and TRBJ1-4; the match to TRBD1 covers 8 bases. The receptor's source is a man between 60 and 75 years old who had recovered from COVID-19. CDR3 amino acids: CASSQSFRAGGPEKLFF. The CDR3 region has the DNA TGCGCCAGCAGCCAATCCTTCCGGGCAGGGGGCCCTGAAAAACTGTTTTTT.